This passage covers 4 T cell receptor beta chains from one sample sequenced in a study of OX40 agonist ivuxolimab in advanced cancers. Method: immunoSEQ multiplex PCR; TCRdb's copy keeps in-frame clones and lacks some. The table lists 50,000 to 75,000 clones, 75% to 90% of them singletons. The source material was CD4+ or CD8+ T cells sorted from blood, sampled in a trial of the OX40 agonist ivuxolimab. These receptor sequences come from an adult with an advanced solid tumor such as melanoma, head and neck, liver or kidney cancer.

The chain uses TRBV27 and TRBJ2-7; D possibly corresponds to TRBD2 (5 bases). V was clipped by 4 bases and J by 8 bases, with 12 bases between them. Per germline, CDR1 MNHEY and CDR2 SMNVEV (reference sequence). CDR3 length equals 12 residues. DNA for the CDR3: TGTGCCAGCAGTTCTCCTCCGGGAAAGCAGTACTTC. Translated, it gives CASSSPPGKQYF.

The rearrangement links TRBV30 to TRBJ2-3; D could derive from TRBD1 or TRBD2 (6 bases each). CDR3 length: 16 residues. V lost 0 bases to trimming and J lost 5 bases, with 18 bases between them. The germline CDR1 and CDR2 sequences are GTSNPN and SVGIG (reference sequence). The CDR3 region is CAWSVHVGGPGDTQYF. The CDR3 DNA follows: TGTGCCTGGAGTGTTCATGTTGGGGGGCCGGGAGATACGCAGTATTTT.

This chain connects TRBV6-5 to TRBJ1-2; D remains unclear. Germline V lookup: CDR1 MNHEY, CDR2 SVGAGI. Trimming removed 3 bases from V and 7 bases from J, with 15 bases in between. The CDR3 length is 14 residues. CDR3 DNA sequence: TGTGCCAGCAGTTATACAAAGGGTAGCTCTGGCTACACCTTC. Translated, it gives CASSYTKGSSGYTF.

The rearrangement links TRBV6-5 to TRBJ1-3; 7 nucleotides align to TRBD1. Germline V gene sequence: CDR1 MNHEY, CDR2 SVGAGI. After removal of 6 bases from V and 0 bases from J, the junction contained 2 bases not matched to a gene. This CDR3 has 14 amino acids. CDR3 region: CASRDRSSGNTIYF. DNA of the CDR3: TGTGCCAGCAGGGACAGGAGCTCTGGAAACACCATATATTTT.